The 12 T cell receptor beta chains below all came from one sample that was sequenced in a study of blood T cell repertoires in COVID-19. Profiled with immunoSEQ multiplex PCR; TCRdb holds only in-frame clones, not every one. Among 250,000 to 350,000 clones listed, about nine tenths were seen once. The sequenced sample was peripheral blood. The receptor set was obtained from a woman between 25 and 40 years old with COVID-19, enrolled during active disease.

As DNA, the CDR3 is TGTGCCAGCAGTGAGACAGTGGGCTCCTATAATTCACCCCTCCACTTT. Protein sequence: CASSETVGSYNSPLHF. The V and J genes are TRBV2 and TRBJ1-6; maybe TRBD1 (5 bases). The germline V gene encodes CDR1 SNHLY and CDR2 FYNNEI. V was pared by 3 bases and J by 0 bases, with 9 bases between. The CDR3 is made up of 16 amino acids.

Points on this clone: Other DNA variants within this sample encode the same CDR3. This sequence joins TRBV3-1 (or the pseudogene TRBV3-2) and TRBJ1-1; D remains unclear. The CDR3 spans 13 residues. Looked up from germline, CDR1 is LGHDT and CDR2 is YNNKEL (reference sequence). Trimming cost V 1 base and J 3 bases, with 6 bases left between them. CDR3 in DNA: TGTGCCAGCAGCCAAGTTCGAGACACTGAAGCTTTCTTT. Translating gives CASSQVRDTEAFF.

V gene TRBV18 combines with J gene TRBJ1-1, with D possibly being TRBD1 (5 bases). The CDR3 extends over 16 amino acids. CDR1 KGHSH and CDR2 LQKENI come from the germline V gene. Trimming cost V 3 bases and J 1 base, with 15 bases left between them. CDR3 sequence (DNA): TGTGCCAGCTCACCGGGGGGACCCAGAACGAACACTGAAGCTTTCTTT. As protein: CASSPGGPRTNTEAFF.

This clone was seen only a few times. V and J are TRBV27 and TRBJ2-7; TRBD1 agrees at 8 bases. V lost 0 bases, J lost 4 bases, and 2 bases stayed unmatched. This CDR3 has 14 amino acids. Germline V gene data show CDR1 as MNHEY and CDR2 as SMNVEV (reference sequence). CDR3 amino acids: CASSLSQGAYEQYF. In DNA form, the CDR3 reads TGTGCCAGCAGTTTATCTCAGGGGGCGTACGAGCAGTACTTC.

V is TRBV19 and J is TRBJ1-1, with D perhaps matching TRBD1 (6 bases). The CDR3 length is 14 residues. Germline assignment: CDR1 LNHDA and CDR2 SQIVND (reference sequence). V was trimmed by 10 bases and J by 5 bases, leaving 20 bases between them. CDR3 protein: CATRELDRTTEAFF. The CDR3 nucleotides are TGTGCCACTAGGGAGTTGGACAGAACAACTGAAGCTTTCTTT.

The genes are TRBV27 and TRBJ2-5, with 12 bases lining up with TRBD2. Germline V gives CDR1 MNHEY, CDR2 SMNVEV (reference sequence). The V and J ends lost 8 bases and 0 bases, in that order; junction bases with no gene match: 7. This CDR3 has 16 amino acids. Written as DNA, the CDR3 is TGTGCCAGCCTCCCTTCTAGCGGGAGGGACCAAGAGACCCAGTACTTC. It yields the protein CASLPSSGRDQETQYF.

CDR3 loop: CASSRLGLNTEAFF. CDR3 bases: TGCGCCAGCAGCCGCCTTGGGCTGAACACTGAAGCTTTCTTT. The V call is TRBV4-1, the J call TRBJ1-1; D not certain. Trimming left V 4 bases short and J 0 bases short, with 9 bases between. Germline CDR1 and CDR2: MGHRA and YSYEKL. The CDR3 covers 14 residues.

The chain recombines TRBV9 with TRBJ1-4, with D maybe TRBD1 (6 bases). CDR3 length: 19 amino acids. With 4 bases removed from V and 0 bases from J, the gap between germline ends came to 22 bases. Germline CDR1 and CDR2: SGDLS and YYNGEE. The CDR3 bases are TGTGCCAGCAGCTTTCGGGACGACAGGCAACCCGCAACTAATGAAAAACTGTTTTTT. Translating gives CASSFRDDRQPATNEKLFF.

The J gene is TRBJ1-5, the V gene TRBV6-5; 8 bases align to TRBD1. With 6 bases clipped from V and 2 bases from J, the junction kept 0 bases outside the gene matches. Per germline, CDR1 MNHEY and CDR2 SVGAGI. The CDR3 runs 13 residues. CDR3 nucleotide sequence: TGTGCCAGCAGGGACAGGGGCAATCAGCCCCAGCATTTT. Translation: CASRDRGNQPQHF.

V gene TRBV18 combines with J gene TRBJ1-5; D is undetermined. The CDR3 is 15 residues long. Germline V gene lookup returns CDR1 KGHSH and CDR2 LQKENI. V was clipped by 1 base and J by 0 bases, with 7 bases between them. CDR3 in DNA: TGTGCCAGCTCACCACTCGGAGATAGCAATCAGCCCCAGCATTTT. It is translated as CASSPLGDSNQPQHF.

The sample holds a few counts of this clone. The chain uses TRBV25-1 and TRBJ2-1; 7 positions match TRBD2. Per germline, CDR1 MGHDK and CDR2 SYGVNS. There are 12 residues in the CDR3. V gave up 5 bases and J gave up 9 bases; unmatched junction bases: 4. CDR3 in amino acids: CASSITGGEQFF. The CDR3 nucleotides read TGTGCCAGCAGTATTACGGGAGGTGAGCAGTTCTTC.

This clone was observed a handful of times. This chain connects TRBV9 to TRBJ2-5; TRBD1 agrees at 9 bases. The junction had 9 bases not matched to a gene; V was cut back by 2 bases and J by 4 bases. There are 16 residues in the CDR3. Germline V gives CDR1 SGDLS, CDR2 YYNGEE. The chain's CDR3 is CASSVGTGTYGETQYF. The CDR3 bases are TGTGCCAGCAGCGTTGGGACAGGGACGTACGGAGAGACCCAGTACTTC.